In its sample, the clone carrying this TCR beta chain was seen a few times. Antigen unknown. TCRdb re-called the RT-PCR reads with MiXCR, one entry per CDR3 protein. Of 550,000 to 800,000 distinct CDR3 sequences listed, 15% to 17% are singletons. The data derive from a study of response to subunit inactivated influenza vaccine. Study results and limitations: The authors proposed limited new T cell recruitment per seasonal influenza vaccination.

Germline V gene data show CDR1 as DFQATT and CDR2 as SNEGSKA (reference sequence). The V gene end was trimmed by 5 bases and the J gene end by 6 bases; junction bases not matched to a gene: 20. There are 17 residues in the CDR3. The TCR sequence derives from a man aged 50-59 years who received an inactivated influenza vaccine. The material sequenced was PBMCs from blood, taken less than 13 days after vaccination. V usage is TRBV20-1 and J usage is TRBJ2-3; 7 positions match TRBD2. The CDR3 DNA is TGCAGTGCTGACGTTTTGTGGGAGGGGATTGGGGAGGATACGCAGTATTTT. Translation: CSADVLWEGIGEDTQYF.